The following is a T cell receptor (beta chain) sequence with its context. The ends lost 10 bases at V and 3 bases at J; junction bases unmatched: 9. Looked up from germline, CDR1 is MNHEY and CDR2 is SVGAGI. This CDR3 is built from 14 residues. Sequencing targeted expressed TCRB transcripts, as all isolated RNA had been reverse transcribed. Read counts averaged around 3.6 million for samples of naive, central memory and regulatory T cells. Measured with immunoSEQ multiplex PCR; TCRdb has only the in-frame clones, and not every one. The sample consists of under 350,000 clones, about 8.5% of them appearing once. This sample stems from a study of beta chain features in type 1 diabetes. Background on the study: Sorted cells numbering under 140,000,000 were examined across all samples.

Purity above 95% was achieved in all sorted populations. The TCR comes from a woman aged 18-29 years in good health. Sequencing was done on a sample of central memory CD4+ T cells from blood. J is TRBJ2-4 and V is TRBV6-5; 7 bases map to TRBD1. The CDR3 nucleotides are TGTGCCACCCATAGGGGGCTTGACAAAAACATTCAGTACTTC. Encoded protein: CATHRGLDKNIQYF.